The T cell receptor (beta chain) described here comes from a study of cytomegalovirus exposure and HLA in healthy donors. Findings of the study overall: By HLA locus, TCR association rates varied in a later analysis, with DRB1 showing the most and HLA-C the fewest.

The PCR employed 60 Vbeta primers together with 13 Jbeta primers. Only in-frame clones appear in the TCRdb table, and some are missing; sequencing was by immunoSEQ multiplex PCR. This repertoire shows tens of thousands of clones, around 80% found once; its top ten account for 9.7%. Worth noting for this clone: Its antigen is not identified. Other DNA sequences in the sample encode the same CDR3.

CDR3 length equals 14 residues. Germline CDR1 MRHNA, CDR2 SNTAGT. The V segment lost 5 bases and the J segment 3 bases; nucleotides outside the gene matches: 1. Sequenced input: PBMCs. This sequence originates from a man between 40 and 49 years old in good health and CMV-seronegative. The rearrangement links TRBV6-4 to TRBJ2-2, with 9 bases fitting TRBD2. The CDR3 bases are TGTGCCAGCAGTCGGACTAGCGACACCGGGGAGCTGTTTTTT. Protein: CASSRTSDTGELFF.